One and the same sample provided the 17 T cell receptor beta chains below, sequenced in a study of blood T cell repertoires in COVID-19. Some clones are missing from TCRdb's copy, which holds only in-frame ones; the method was immunoSEQ multiplex PCR. This sample has 300,000 to 400,000 clones, with about nine tenths found just once. Sequenced material: peripheral blood. The receptor source for this set is a woman aged 65 to 85 with COVID-19, enrolled during active disease.

CDR3 DNA: TGTGCCAGCAGTCCTACTAGCAATCAGCCCCAGCATTTT. This gives the protein CASSPTSNQPQHF. The V and J genes are TRBV4-2 and TRBJ1-5; D is ambiguous. Trimming stripped 6 bases from V and 0 bases from J, with 6 bases between. Looked up from germline, CDR1 is LGHNA and CDR2 is YNFKEQ. This CDR3 is 13 amino acids long.

The chain joins TRBV27 to TRBJ1-2; D perhaps matches TRBD1 (6 bases). Trimming took 6 bases from V and 1 from J, leaving 12 bases between them. Germline-derived CDR1 and CDR2 are MNHEY and SMNVEV (reference sequence). The CDR3 loop spans 14 amino acids. CDR3 DNA: TGTGCCAGCAGGTCAGGGGTTGGTAACTATGGCTACACCTTC. It codes for CASRSGVGNYGYTF.

The J gene is TRBJ1-2, the V gene TRBV18; D ambiguous. Germline V gene lookup returns CDR1 KGHSH and CDR2 LQKENI. V lost 3 bases and J lost 4, with 9 bases in between. This CDR3 comprises 13 residues. CDR3 sequence: CASSPPQVYGYTF. CDR3 nucleotides: TGTGCCAGCTCACCCCCGCAGGTCTATGGCTACACCTTC.

The chain carries TRBV30 and TRBJ1-6; TRBD1 agrees at 9 bases. The V segment lost 0 bases and the J segment 7 bases; nucleotides outside the gene matches: 1. CDR3 size: 14 residues. Germline lookup yields CDR1 GTSNPN and CDR2 SVGIG (reference sequence). The CDR3 DNA reads TGTGCCTGGAGTGTCGGACAGGGGAATTCACCCCTCCACTTT. As protein: CAWSVGQGNSPLHF.

The chain is built from TRBV24-1 and TRBJ1-2, with a tentative D call TRBD1 (6 bases). The CDR3 consists of 14 residues. Trimming removed 3 bases from V and 7 bases from J, with 14 bases in between. Germline CDR1 and CDR2: KGHDR and SFDVKD. CDR3 sequence: CATSDTSRGSGYTF. Here the CDR3 DNA reads TGTGCCACCAGTGATACGTCCAGGGGAAGTGGCTACACCTTC.

V gene TRBV30 combines with J gene TRBJ2-7, with 9 bases that match TRBD2. The V gene's germline CDR1 is GTSNPN and CDR2 SVGIG (reference sequence). The CDR3 spans 16 residues. The V gene end was trimmed by 0 bases and the J gene end by 5 bases; junction bases not matched to a gene: 11. CDR3 in amino acids: CAWSVGGAGGLNEQYF. Here the CDR3 DNA reads TGTGCCTGGAGTGTGGGTGGAGCGGGGGGCTTGAACGAGCAGTACTTC.

There are a few counts of this clone. This chain joins TRBV28 and TRBJ1-5; TRBD1 matches 8 bases. V shed 7 bases, J shed 4 bases, and the junction held 9 bases outside the gene matches. Per germline, CDR1 MDHEN and CDR2 SYDVKM. The CDR3 sequence is 15 residues long. The CDR3 DNA reads as TGTGCCAGCATCCCGGCAGGGGGCGGGAATCAGCCCCAGCATTTT. Translated, it gives CASIPAGGGNQPQHF.

The rearrangement uses TRBV7-9 and TRBJ1-1; D gene unclear. The germline V gene encodes CDR1 SEHNR and CDR2 FQNEAQ (reference sequence). The V gene lost 1 base and the J gene lost 7 bases, with 10 bases spanning the gap. The CDR3 spans 13 residues. The CDR3 DNA sequence: TGTGCCAGCAGCTTAGGACACCCAAGTGAAGCTTTCTTT. Protein: CASSLGHPSEAFF. The full variable domain, with the rest looked up from reference TRBV7-9 and TRBJ1-1, is DTGVSQNPRHKITKRGQNVTFRCDPISEHNRLYWYRQTLGQGPEFLTYFQNEAQLEKSRLLSDRFSAERPKGSFSTLEIQRTEQGDSAMYLCASSLGHPSEAFFGQGTRLTVV.

The chain has TRBV5-6 and TRBJ2-1, with 11 positions matching TRBD1. V trimming: 4 bases; J trimming: 8 bases; junction bases outside the gene matches: 5. The CDR3 extends over 14 amino acids. Germline values: CDR1 SGHDT, CDR2 YYEEEE. The CDR3 protein is CASSIGQGAYEQFF. CDR3 DNA: TGTGCCAGCAGCATCGGACAGGGGGCCTATGAGCAGTTCTTC.

This clone has only a few counts. The rearrangement joins TRBV19 to TRBJ1-4; 12 nucleotides line up with TRBD1. CDR3 size: 15 residues. The V gene's germline CDR1 is LNHDA and CDR2 SQIVND (reference sequence). The V and J ends lost 4 bases and 10 bases, in that order; junction bases with no gene match: 7. CDR3 sequence (DNA): TGTGCCAGTAGTACGGGGACAGGGGGCGCGGGAAAACTGTTTTTT. Translation: CASSTGTGGAGKLFF.

CDR3 sequence reads: CASSLRLGRGPDIIYEQYF. CDR3 bases: TGTGCCAGCAGTTTGAGGTTGGGCAGGGGACCCGATATTATCTACGAGCAGTACTTC. The rearrangement uses TRBV27 and TRBJ2-7, with a possible D match to TRBD1 (6 bases). Germline-derived CDR1 and CDR2 are MNHEY and SMNVEV (reference sequence). V was cut by 3 bases and J by 3 bases, with 27 bases left in between. The CDR3 loop spans 19 amino acids.

CDR3 bases: TGTGCCAGCCAGATGTCAGGGTTGAATCAGCCCCAGCATTTT. It is translated as CASQMSGLNQPQHF. The rearrangement joins TRBV25-1 to TRBJ1-5; maybe TRBD1 (5 bases). The CDR3 spans 14 residues. Trimming removed 8 bases from V and 4 bases from J, with 15 bases in between. The V gene's germline CDR1 is MGHDK and CDR2 SYGVNS. The full variable domain, its missing parts supplied by reference TRBV25-1 and TRBJ1-5, is EADIYQTPRYLVIGTGKKITLECSQTMGHDKMYWYQQDPGMELHLIHYSYGVNSTEKGDLSSESTVSRIRTEHFPLTLESARPSHTSQYLCASQMSGLNQPQHFGDGTRLSIL.

The chain uses TRBV5-1 and TRBJ2-3; 7 bases are a match to TRBD2. Germline assignment: CDR1 SGHRS and CDR2 YFSETQ. The CDR3 length is 13 residues. V gave up 4 bases and J gave up 10 bases; unmatched junction bases: 9. Written as DNA, the CDR3 is TGCGCCAGCAGCAGCGGGACCGCGAATCCGCAGTATTTT. This encodes CASSSGTANPQYF.

In its sample, this clone was seen a few times. V is TRBV10-3 and J is TRBJ1-1; 12 nucleotides agree with TRBD1. CDR1 is ENHRY and CDR2 is SYGVKD in the germline V gene. The trim removed 11 bases at V and 7 bases at J, leaving 8 bases unmatched. This CDR3 contains 13 residues. The CDR3 DNA reads as TGTGCCTCTAAGGGACAGGGGGCTGTTGAAGCTTTCTTT. Its translation is CASKGQGAVEAFF.

This chain joins TRBV5-5 and TRBJ1-6; D not resolved. CDR1 SGHKS and CDR2 YYEKEE come from the germline V gene (reference sequence). The CDR3 has 17 residues. Trimming pared 4 bases from V and 2 bases from J, leaving 16 bases between. CDR3 bases: TGTGCCAGCAGCGTCTATAGGGAGGTAACCTATAATTCACCCCTCCACTTT. Its translation is CASSVYREVTYNSPLHF.

CDR3 coding DNA: TGTGCCACCAGCAGATCCAGGGGGGCCACTAATGAAAAACTGTTTTTT. Translated, it gives CATSRSRGATNEKLFF. The V gene is TRBV15, the J gene TRBJ1-4; 7 bases line up with TRBD1. The V and J ends lost 2 bases and 2 bases, in that order; junction bases with no gene match: 5. There are 16 residues in the CDR3. Looked up from germline, CDR1 is LNHNV and CDR2 is YYDKDF (reference sequence).

The chain employs TRBV5-1 and TRBJ1-1; the D gene is possibly TRBD1 (5 bases). The CDR3 loop spans 14 amino acids. Germline V CDR1 and CDR2: SGHRS, YFSETQ. The germline V and J ends were trimmed by 6 bases and 3 bases, with 15 bases remaining between them. The CDR3 nucleotides read TGCGCCAGCACTCCCGGGGGGGAGTACACTGAAGCTTTCTTT. Residues: CASTPGGEYTEAFF.